Listed below are T cell receptor beta chains from one sample, sequenced in a study of a mutant IDH1 vaccine in newly diagnosed glioma. Antigens for these TCRs are unknown. Clones were sequenced by immunoSEQ multiplex PCR, and TCRdb holds only the in-frame ones, with some missing. The table includes about 34,000 clones, approximately 87% detected once. The specimen comprised PBMCs, sampled from a glioma patient whose treatment included an IDH1 peptide vaccine. Receptors were obtained from a woman aged 25 to 39 with glioma. Both conserved end residues are part of each CDR3. Each record gives: D gene, clone size, V gene, J gene, CDR3 protein, CDR3 DNA. The D gene is left open where the match is weak. The size of a clone is reported for some rows only, either as once, few or many, or as a class for expanded clones.

d_call: NA
clone_size: once
v_call: TRBV5-1
j_call: TRBJ2-5
cdr3_aa: CASSLTPGTLQETQYF
cdr3_nt: TGCGCCAGCAGCTTGACCCCCGGGACACTACAAGAGACCCAGTACTTC

d_call: TRBD2
clone_size: NA
v_call: TRBV4-1
j_call: TRBJ2-1
cdr3_aa: CASSQFPRGAGNEQFF
cdr3_nt: TGCGCCAGCAGCCAATTCCCGCGGGGGGCAGGCAATGAGCAGTTCTTC

d_call: TRBD1
clone_size: NA
v_call: TRBV10-1
j_call: TRBJ2-7
cdr3_aa: CAIRTGARDEQYF
cdr3_nt: TGCGCCATCCGGACAGGGGCACGGGACGAGCAGTACTTC

d_call: NA
clone_size: NA
v_call: TRBV5-6
j_call: TRBJ2-4
cdr3_aa: CASSLAGPRRAKNIQYF
cdr3_nt: TGTGCCAGCAGCTTGGCCGGGCCCAGGCGGGCCAAAAACATTCAGTACTTC

d_call: TRBD1
clone_size: NA
v_call: TRBV30
j_call: TRBJ1-1
cdr3_aa: CAWSPDRGWTEAFF
cdr3_nt: TGTGCCTGGAGTCCTGACAGGGGATGGACTGAAGCTTTCTTT

d_call: TRBD2
clone_size: NA
v_call: TRBV4-1
j_call: TRBJ2-3
cdr3_aa: CASSQNSGGFDTQYF
cdr3_nt: TGCGCCAGCAGCCAAAATAGCGGGGGCTTCGATACGCAGTATTTT

d_call: TRBD1
clone_size: medium-sized
v_call: TRBV18
j_call: TRBJ1-5
cdr3_aa: CASSPDRGGNQPQHF
cdr3_nt: TGTGCCAGCTCACCGGACAGGGGAGGCAATCAGCCCCAGCATTTT

d_call: TRBD1
clone_size: NA
v_call: TRBV5-5
j_call: TRBJ2-5
cdr3_aa: CASSLGGQGAAETQYF
cdr3_nt: TGTGCCAGCAGCTTGGGGGGACAGGGGGCGGCGGAGACCCAGTACTTC

d_call: TRBD1
clone_size: NA
v_call: TRBV30
j_call: TRBJ1-1
cdr3_aa: CAWSALDRANTEAFF
cdr3_nt: TGTGCCTGGAGTGCCTTGGACAGGGCGAACACTGAAGCTTTCTTT

d_call: NA
clone_size: NA
v_call: TRBV6-1
j_call: TRBJ1-5
cdr3_aa: CASSEGTYSNQPQHF
cdr3_nt: TGTGCCAGCAGTGAGGGGACATATAGCAATCAGCCCCAGCATTTT

d_call: NA
clone_size: NA
v_call: TRBV5-1
j_call: TRBJ2-3
cdr3_aa: CASSLDPATSDTQYF
cdr3_nt: TGCGCCAGCAGCTTGGATCCGGCAACCTCCGATACGCAGTATTTT

d_call: NA
clone_size: NA
v_call: TRBV6-5
j_call: TRBJ2-5
cdr3_aa: CASSYSRAGPETQYF
cdr3_nt: TGTGCCAGCAGTTACTCCCGGGCTGGCCCAGAGACCCAGTACTTC

d_call: TRBD1
clone_size: once
v_call: TRBV7-2
j_call: TRBJ1-1
cdr3_aa: CASSLGDSMNTEAFF
cdr3_nt: TGTGCCAGCAGCTTAGGGGACAGTATGAACACTGAAGCTTTCTTT

d_call: NA
clone_size: NA
v_call: TRBV4-2
j_call: TRBJ2-7
cdr3_aa: CASSQPAGTLYEQYF
cdr3_nt: TGTGCCAGCAGCCAGCCGGCCGGTACCCTCTACGAGCAGTACTTC

d_call: TRBD1
clone_size: NA
v_call: TRBV5-1
j_call: TRBJ2-5
cdr3_aa: CASSLAGRGQETQYF
cdr3_nt: TGCGCCAGCAGCTTGGCCGGCAGGGGGCAAGAGACCCAGTACTTC

d_call: NA
clone_size: few
v_call: TRBV15
j_call: TRBJ1-1
cdr3_aa: CATGYRDNTEAFF
cdr3_nt: TGTGCCACCGGATACAGGGATAACACTGAAGCTTTCTTT

d_call: NA
clone_size: NA
v_call: TRBV19
j_call: TRBJ1-6
cdr3_aa: CASSMDSALHF
cdr3_nt: TGTGCCAGTAGTATGGACTCCGCCCTCCACTTT

d_call: NA
clone_size: NA
v_call: TRBV5-6
j_call: TRBJ1-1
cdr3_aa: CASSLGGVQNTEAFF
cdr3_nt: TGTGCCAGCAGCTTGGGGGGGGTCCAGAACACTGAAGCTTTCTTT

d_call: NA
clone_size: once
v_call: TRBV14
j_call: TRBJ1-2
cdr3_aa: CASSPYGATGRSGYTF
cdr3_nt: TGTGCCAGCAGCCCCTATGGGGCCACAGGGAGGAGTGGCTACACCTTC

d_call: TRBD1
clone_size: NA
v_call: TRBV2
j_call: TRBJ1-1
cdr3_aa: CASSEQGANTEAFF
cdr3_nt: TGTGCCAGCAGTGAACAGGGGGCGAACACTGAAGCTTTCTTT

d_call: NA
clone_size: NA
v_call: TRBV2
j_call: TRBJ1-5
cdr3_aa: CASSAIAVNQPQHF
cdr3_nt: TGTGCCAGCAGTGCGATCGCAGTCAATCAGCCCCAGCATTTT

d_call: TRBD1
clone_size: NA
v_call: TRBV5-1
j_call: TRBJ1-2
cdr3_aa: CASSLGTGSSYTF
cdr3_nt: TGCGCCAGCAGCTTGGGGACAGGGAGCTCCTACACCTTC